These T cell receptor beta chains were read from a single sample in a study of response to subunit inactivated influenza vaccine. From the RT-PCR reads, TCRdb called clonotypes with MiXCR, one entry per CDR3 protein. The profile shows 650,000 or so distinct CDR3 sequences, approximately 15% of them singletons. Material: PBMCs from blood, obtained approximately 15 days before vaccination. All receptors derive from a man aged 50 or older who received an inactivated influenza vaccine. CDR3s include the opening cysteine and the closing phenylalanine or tryptophan.

V gene: TRBV20-1; CDR3 protein: CSARDVADSYNSPLHF
V gene: TRBV7-2; CDR3 protein: CASSSPGLAGAVKQFF
V gene: TRBV24-1; CDR3 protein: CATSDLSSRLTGELFF
V gene: TRBV28; CDR3 protein: CASSFRQGASYEQYF
V gene: TRBV28; CDR3 protein: CASSLPDRRNSPLHF
V gene: TRBV4-3; CDR3 protein: CASSREFAYNEQFF
V gene: TRBV10-3; CDR3 protein: CAISESSGSIDEQFF
V gene: TRBV5-6; CDR3 protein: CASSLGGGGGLGETQYF
V gene: TRBV11-2; CDR3 protein: CASRGRRGSKETQYF
V gene: TRBV2; CDR3 protein: CASRSGAFNEKLFF
V gene: TRBV12-3/TRBV12-4; CDR3 protein: CASKERERTDTQYF
V gene: TRBV14; CDR3 protein: CASSQSLSVWQYF
V gene: TRBV4-2; CDR3 protein: CASSHGLASHYEQYF
V gene: TRBV2; CDR3 protein: CASTGLAGEIYTDTQYF
V gene: TRBV6-5; CDR3 protein: CASSLQLAGVEETQYF
V gene: TRBV2; CDR3 protein: CATDPRGSNTEAFF
V gene: TRBV7-2; CDR3 protein: CASSKQGGGVETQYF
V gene: TRBV5-1; CDR3 protein: CASSLATSGTDTQYF
V gene: TRBV7-9; CDR3 protein: CATYHEVRGEQFF
V gene: TRBV7-6; CDR3 protein: CASSLVPGYRNEQFF